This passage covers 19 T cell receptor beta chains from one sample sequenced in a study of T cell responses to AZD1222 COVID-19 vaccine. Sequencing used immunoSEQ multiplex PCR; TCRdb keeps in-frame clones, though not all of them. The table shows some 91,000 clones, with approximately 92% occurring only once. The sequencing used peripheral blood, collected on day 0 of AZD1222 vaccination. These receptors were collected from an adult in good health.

Here the CDR3 DNA reads TGTGCCAGCAGTTTAGGGGGGGGACCCTACGAGCAGTACTTC. This translates into CASSLGGGPYEQYF. This sequence joins TRBV27 and TRBJ2-7, with 7 nucleotides matching TRBD2. The CDR3 extends over 14 amino acids. The J segment lost 2 bases and the V segment lost 2 bases, leaving 3 bases of the junction unmatched. Germline V gene data show CDR1 as MNHEY and CDR2 as SMNVEV (reference sequence).

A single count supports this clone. The CDR3 spells CASSFGRVGNTIYF. Here the CDR3 DNA reads TGTGCCAGCAGTTTTGGCAGAGTTGGAAACACCATATATTTT. The V and J genes are TRBV28 and TRBJ1-3, with D unclear. The germline CDR1 and CDR2 sequences are MDHEN and SYDVKM. V was cut by 3 bases and J by 3 bases, with 9 bases left in between. The length of the CDR3 is 14 residues. The full variable domain, rest sourced from reference TRBV28 and TRBJ1-3, is DVKVTQSSRYLVKRTGEKVFLECVQDMDHENMFWYRQDPGLGLRLIYFSYDVKMKEKGDIPEGYSVSREKKERFSLILESASTNQTSMYLCASSFGRVGNTIYFGEGSWLTVV.

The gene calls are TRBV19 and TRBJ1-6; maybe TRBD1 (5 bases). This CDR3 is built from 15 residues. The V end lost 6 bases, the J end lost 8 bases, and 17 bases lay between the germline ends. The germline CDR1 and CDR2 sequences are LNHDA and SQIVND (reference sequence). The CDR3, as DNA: TGTGCCAGTAGCTCCCGCTGGGGGAGCGATTCACCCCTCCACTTT. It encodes CASSSRWGSDSPLHF.

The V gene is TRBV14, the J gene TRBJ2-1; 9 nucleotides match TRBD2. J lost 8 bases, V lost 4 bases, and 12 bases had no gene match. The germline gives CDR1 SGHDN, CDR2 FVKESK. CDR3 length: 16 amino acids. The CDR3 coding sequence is TGTGCCAGCAGCCCGCCGTTTGCGGGGGGGCCAGATGAGCAGTTCTTC. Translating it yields CASSPPFAGGPDEQFF.

The CDR3 protein is CASSLDPSGNEKLFF. Written as DNA, the CDR3 is TGTGCCAGCAGCTTGGACCCCTCTGGGAATGAAAAACTGTTTTTT. The V gene is TRBV7-2, the J gene TRBJ1-4; D gene ambiguous. The CDR3 is made up of 15 amino acids. V lost 3 bases, J lost 5 bases, and 13 bases lay in between. The germline V gene has CDR1 SGHTA and CDR2 FQGNSA. Combining the CDR3 with reference TRBV7-2 and TRBJ1-4 gives the whole variable domain GAGVSQSPSNKVTEKGKDVELRCDPISGHTALYWYRQSLGQGLEFLIYFQGNSAPDKSGLPSDRFSAERTGGSVSTLTIQRTQQEDSAVYLCASSLDPSGNEKLFFGSGTQLSVL.

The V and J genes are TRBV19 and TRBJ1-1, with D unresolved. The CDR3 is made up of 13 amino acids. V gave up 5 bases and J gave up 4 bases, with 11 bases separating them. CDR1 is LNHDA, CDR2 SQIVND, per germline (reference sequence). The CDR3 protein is CASSLGASTEAFF. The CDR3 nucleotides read TGTGCCAGTAGTTTGGGAGCCAGCACTGAAGCTTTCTTT. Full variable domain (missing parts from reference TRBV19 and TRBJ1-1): DGGITQSPKYLFRKEGQNVTLSCEQNLNHDAMYWYRQDPGQGLRLIYYSQIVNDFQKGDIAEGYSVSREKKESFPLTVTSAQKNPTAFYLCASSLGASTEAFFGQGTRLTVV.

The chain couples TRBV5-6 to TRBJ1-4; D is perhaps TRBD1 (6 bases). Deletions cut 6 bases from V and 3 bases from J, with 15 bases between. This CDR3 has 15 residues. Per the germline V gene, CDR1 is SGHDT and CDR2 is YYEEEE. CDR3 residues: CASTYAGGSNEKLFF. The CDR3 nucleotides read TGTGCCAGCACCTATGCTGGGGGCTCTAATGAAAAACTGTTTTTT.

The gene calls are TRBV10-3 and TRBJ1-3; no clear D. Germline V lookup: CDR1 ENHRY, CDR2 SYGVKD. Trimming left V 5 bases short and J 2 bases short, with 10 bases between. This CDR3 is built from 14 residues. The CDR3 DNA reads TGTGCCATCAGTATAGGGATGGCTGGAAACACCATATATTTT. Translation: CAISIGMAGNTIYF.

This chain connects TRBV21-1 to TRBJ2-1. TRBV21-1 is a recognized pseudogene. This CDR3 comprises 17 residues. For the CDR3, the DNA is TGTGCCAGCAGCAAACCGCTTACACCGAGCTCCTACAATGAGCAGTTCTTC. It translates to CASSKPLTPSSYNEQFF.

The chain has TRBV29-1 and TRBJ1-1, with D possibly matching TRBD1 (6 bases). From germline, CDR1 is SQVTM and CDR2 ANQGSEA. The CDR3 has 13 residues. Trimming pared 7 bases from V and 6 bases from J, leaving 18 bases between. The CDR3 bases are TGCAGCGGCCTTACAGGGTGGGGCTCTGAAGCTTTCTTT. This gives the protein CSGLTGWGSEAFF.

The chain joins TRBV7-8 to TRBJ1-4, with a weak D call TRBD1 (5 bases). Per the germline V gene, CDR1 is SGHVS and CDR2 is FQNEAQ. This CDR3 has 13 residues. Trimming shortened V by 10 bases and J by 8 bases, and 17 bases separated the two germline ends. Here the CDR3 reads CATGVQGKEKLFF. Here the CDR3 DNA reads TGTGCCACCGGGGTTCAGGGAAAGGAAAAACTGTTTTTT.

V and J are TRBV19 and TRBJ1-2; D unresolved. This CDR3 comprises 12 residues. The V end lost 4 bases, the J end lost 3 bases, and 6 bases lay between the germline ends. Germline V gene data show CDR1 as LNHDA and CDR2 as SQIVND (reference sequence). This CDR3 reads CASSKAYYGYTF. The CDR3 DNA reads TGTGCCAGTAGTAAAGCCTACTATGGCTACACCTTC.

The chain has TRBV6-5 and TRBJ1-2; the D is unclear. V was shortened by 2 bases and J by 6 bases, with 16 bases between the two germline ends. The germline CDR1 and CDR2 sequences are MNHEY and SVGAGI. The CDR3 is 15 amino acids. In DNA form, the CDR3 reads TGTGCCAGCAGTTACGCTAGTGGGGTGAGCAATGGCTACACCTTC. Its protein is CASSYASGVSNGYTF.

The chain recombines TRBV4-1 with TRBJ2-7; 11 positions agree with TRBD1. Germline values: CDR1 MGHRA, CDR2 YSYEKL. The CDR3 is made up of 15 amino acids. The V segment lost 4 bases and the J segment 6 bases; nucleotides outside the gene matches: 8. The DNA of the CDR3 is TGCGCCAGCAGCCGAGGCCCCGGGACAGGGGGCGAGCAGTACTTC. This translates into CASSRGPGTGGEQYF.

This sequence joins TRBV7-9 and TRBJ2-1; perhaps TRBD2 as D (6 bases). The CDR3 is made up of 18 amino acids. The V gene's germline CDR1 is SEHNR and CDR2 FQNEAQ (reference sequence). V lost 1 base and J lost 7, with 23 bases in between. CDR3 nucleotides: TGTGCCAGCAGCTTAGTTGCGGTGGGCGGGACGTGGGTTAATGAGCAGTTCTTC. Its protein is CASSLVAVGGTWVNEQFF.

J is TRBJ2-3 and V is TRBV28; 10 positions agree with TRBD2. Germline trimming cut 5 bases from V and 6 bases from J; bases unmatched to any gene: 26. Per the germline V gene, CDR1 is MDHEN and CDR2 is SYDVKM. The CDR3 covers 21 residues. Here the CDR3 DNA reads TGTGCCAGCAGTCCGGCGGCAGGTAGTGTTACTAGCGGGGCACCAAGGGATACGCAGTATTTT. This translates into CASSPAAGSVTSGAPRDTQYF.

As DNA, the CDR3 is TGTGCCACCGGGACAGAGAATAATTCACCCCTCCACTTT. Encoded protein: CATGTENNSPLHF. The chain recombines TRBV6-5 with TRBJ1-6, with 7 bases identical to TRBD1. There are 13 residues in the CDR3. CDR1 and CDR2 from the germline V gene are MNHEY and SVGAGI. The V and J ends lost 10 bases and 5 bases, in that order; junction bases with no gene match: 5.

The chain's CDR3 is CASSQAPTGGGTEAFF. CDR3 nucleotide sequence: TGTGCCAGCAGCCAAGCCCCGACAGGGGGAGGCACTGAAGCTTTCTTT. This chain connects TRBV3-1 (or the pseudogene TRBV3-2) to TRBJ1-1, with 9 bases fitting TRBD1. The V gene end was trimmed by 1 base and the J gene end by 4 bases; junction bases not matched to a gene: 7. This CDR3 region has 16 residues. Germline V gene lookup returns CDR1 LGHDT and CDR2 YNNKEL (reference sequence).

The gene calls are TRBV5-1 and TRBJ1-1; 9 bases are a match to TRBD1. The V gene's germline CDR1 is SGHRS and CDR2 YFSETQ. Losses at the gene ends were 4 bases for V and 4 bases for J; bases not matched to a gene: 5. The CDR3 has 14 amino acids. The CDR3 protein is CASSRDREGTEAFF. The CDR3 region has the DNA TGCGCCAGCAGCCGGGACAGGGAGGGCACTGAAGCTTTCTTT.